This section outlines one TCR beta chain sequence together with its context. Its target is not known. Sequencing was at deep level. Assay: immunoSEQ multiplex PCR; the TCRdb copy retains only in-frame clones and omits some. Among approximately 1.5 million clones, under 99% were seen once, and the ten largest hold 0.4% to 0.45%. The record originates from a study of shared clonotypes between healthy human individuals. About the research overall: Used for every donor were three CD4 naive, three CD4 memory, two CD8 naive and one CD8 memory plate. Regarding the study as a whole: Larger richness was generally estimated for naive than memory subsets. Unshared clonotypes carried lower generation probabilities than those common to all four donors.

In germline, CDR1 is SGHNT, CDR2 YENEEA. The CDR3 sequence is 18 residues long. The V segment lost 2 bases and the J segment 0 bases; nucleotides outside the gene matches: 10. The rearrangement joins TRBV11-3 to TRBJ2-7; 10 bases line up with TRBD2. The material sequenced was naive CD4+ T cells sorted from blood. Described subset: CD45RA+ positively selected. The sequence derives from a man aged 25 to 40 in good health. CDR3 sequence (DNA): TGTGCCAGCAGCTTAAGGAGTGGCCCTAGCGGGAGCTCCTACGAGCAGTACTTC. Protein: CASSLRSGPSGSSYEQYF.